The TCR beta chain described here comes from a study of control samples from healthy donors and cancer patients. The data were produced by immunoSEQ multiplex PCR, yet TCRdb's version contains in-frame clones alone and is incomplete. The sample records roughly 88,000 clones, approximately 90% being singletons. J gave up 5 bases and V 5 bases, and 5 bases lay outside the gene matches. The CDR3 runs to 14 residues. Per germline, CDR1 SEHNR and CDR2 FQNEAQ (reference sequence). This receptor was taken from a young woman in good health. V and J are TRBV7-9 and TRBJ1-1; 10 bases are a match to TRBD1. Input material: blood. This CDR3 reads CASSQDRGLTEAFF. The CDR3, as DNA: TGTGCCAGCAGCCAGGACAGGGGGTTGACTGAAGCTTTCTTT.